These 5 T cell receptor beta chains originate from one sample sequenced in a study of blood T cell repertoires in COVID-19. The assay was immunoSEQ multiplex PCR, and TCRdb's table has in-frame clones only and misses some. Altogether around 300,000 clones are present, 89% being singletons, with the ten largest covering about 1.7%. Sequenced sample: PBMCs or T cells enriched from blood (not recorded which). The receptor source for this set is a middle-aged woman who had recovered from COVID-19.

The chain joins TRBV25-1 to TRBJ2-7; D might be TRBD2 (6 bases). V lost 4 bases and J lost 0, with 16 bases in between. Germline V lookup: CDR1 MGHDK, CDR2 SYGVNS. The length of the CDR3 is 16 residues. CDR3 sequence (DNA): TGTGCCAGCAGTGGCCGCTATGGACTACACTCCTACGAGCAGTACTTC. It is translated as CASSGRYGLHSYEQYF.

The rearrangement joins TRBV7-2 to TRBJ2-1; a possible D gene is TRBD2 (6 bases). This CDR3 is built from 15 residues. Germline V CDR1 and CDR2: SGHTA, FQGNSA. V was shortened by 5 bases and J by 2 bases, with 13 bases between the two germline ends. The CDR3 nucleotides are TGTGCCAGCAGCCTCGGGACTGCTACCTACAATGAGCAGTTCTTC. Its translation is CASSLGTATYNEQFF. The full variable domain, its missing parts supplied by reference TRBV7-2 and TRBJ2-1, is GAGVSQSPSNKVTEKGKDVELRCDPISGHTALYWYRQSLGQGLEFLIYFQGNSAPDKSGLPSDRFSAERTGGSVSTLTIQRTQQEDSAVYLCASSLGTATYNEQFFGPGTRLTVL.

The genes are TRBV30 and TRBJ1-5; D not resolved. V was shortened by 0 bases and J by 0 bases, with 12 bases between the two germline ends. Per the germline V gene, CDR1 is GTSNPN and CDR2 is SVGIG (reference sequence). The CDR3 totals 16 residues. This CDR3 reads CAWSVRGPYSNQPQHF. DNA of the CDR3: TGTGCCTGGAGTGTACGTGGCCCATATAGCAATCAGCCCCAGCATTTT.

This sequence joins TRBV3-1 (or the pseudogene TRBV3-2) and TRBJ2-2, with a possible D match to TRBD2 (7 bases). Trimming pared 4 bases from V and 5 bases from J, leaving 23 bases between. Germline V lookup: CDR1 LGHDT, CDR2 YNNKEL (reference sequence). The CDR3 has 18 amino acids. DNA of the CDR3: TGTGCCAGCAGCCCAGGGGCCAGCGGGATACGTTTTACCGGGGAGCTGTTTTTT. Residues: CASSPGASGIRFTGELFF.

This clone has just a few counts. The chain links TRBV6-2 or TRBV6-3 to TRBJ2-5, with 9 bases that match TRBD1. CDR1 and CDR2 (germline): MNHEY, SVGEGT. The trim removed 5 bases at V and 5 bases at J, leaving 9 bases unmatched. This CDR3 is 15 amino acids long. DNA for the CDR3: TGTGCCAGCAGTAATCTACAGGGGGCAGTGGAGACCCAGTACTTC. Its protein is CASSNLQGAVETQYF.